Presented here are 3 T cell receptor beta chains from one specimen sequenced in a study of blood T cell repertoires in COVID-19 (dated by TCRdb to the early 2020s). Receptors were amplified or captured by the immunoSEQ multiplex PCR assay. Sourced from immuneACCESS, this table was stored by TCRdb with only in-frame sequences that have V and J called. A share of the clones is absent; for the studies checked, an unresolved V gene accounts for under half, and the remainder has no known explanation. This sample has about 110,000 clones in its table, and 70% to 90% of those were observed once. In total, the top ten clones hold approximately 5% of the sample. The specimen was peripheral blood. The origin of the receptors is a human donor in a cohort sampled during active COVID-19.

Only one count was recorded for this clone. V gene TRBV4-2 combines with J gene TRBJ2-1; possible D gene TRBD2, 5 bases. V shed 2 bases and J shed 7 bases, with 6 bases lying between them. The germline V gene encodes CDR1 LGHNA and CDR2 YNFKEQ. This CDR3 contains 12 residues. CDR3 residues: CASSQTRNEQFF. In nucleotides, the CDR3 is TGTGCCAGCAGCCAAACTAGGAATGAGCAGTTCTTC.

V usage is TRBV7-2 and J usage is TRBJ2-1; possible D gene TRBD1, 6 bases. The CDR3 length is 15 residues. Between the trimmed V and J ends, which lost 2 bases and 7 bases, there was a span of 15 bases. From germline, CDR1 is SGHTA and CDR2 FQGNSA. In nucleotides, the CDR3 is TGTGCCAGCAGCTTATTGGGGGCAGGCGGGAATGAGCAGTTCTTC. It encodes CASSLLGAGGNEQFF.

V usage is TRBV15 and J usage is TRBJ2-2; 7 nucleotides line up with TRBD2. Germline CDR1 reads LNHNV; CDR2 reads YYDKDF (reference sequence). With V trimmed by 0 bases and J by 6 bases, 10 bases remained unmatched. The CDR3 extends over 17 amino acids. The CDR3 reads CATSRDSSGSSPGELFF. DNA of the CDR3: TGTGCCACCAGCAGAGATAGTAGCGGGTCTTCTCCCGGGGAGCTGTTTTTT.